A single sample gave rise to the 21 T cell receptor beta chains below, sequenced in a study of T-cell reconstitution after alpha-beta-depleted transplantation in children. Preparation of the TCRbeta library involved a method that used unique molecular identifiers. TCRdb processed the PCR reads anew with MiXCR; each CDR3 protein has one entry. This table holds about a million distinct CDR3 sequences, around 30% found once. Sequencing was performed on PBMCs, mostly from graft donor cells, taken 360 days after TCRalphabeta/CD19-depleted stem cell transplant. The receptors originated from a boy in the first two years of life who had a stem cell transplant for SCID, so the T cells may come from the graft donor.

The CDR3 DNA follows: TGCAGCGTAAAAGGGTCTCTTGAAGCTTTCTTT. Translation gives CSVKGSLEAFF. This chain uses TRBV29-1 with TRBJ1-1; D call uncertain. V lost 6 bases and J lost 7, with 12 bases in between. The CDR3 loop spans 11 amino acids. The germline V gene has CDR1 SQVTM and CDR2 ANQGSEA.

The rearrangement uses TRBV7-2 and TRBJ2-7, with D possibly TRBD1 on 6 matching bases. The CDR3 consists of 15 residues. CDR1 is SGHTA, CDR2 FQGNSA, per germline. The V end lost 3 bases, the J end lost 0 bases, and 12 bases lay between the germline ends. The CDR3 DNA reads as TGTGCCAGCAGCTTCATCAGGACAGCCTCCTACGAGCAGTACTTC. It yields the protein CASSFIRTASYEQYF.

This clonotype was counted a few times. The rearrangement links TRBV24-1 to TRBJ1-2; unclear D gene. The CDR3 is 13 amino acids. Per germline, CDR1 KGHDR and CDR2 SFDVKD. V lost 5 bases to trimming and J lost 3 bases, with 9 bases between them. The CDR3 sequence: CATSVRGDYGYTF. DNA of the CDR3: TGTGCCACCAGTGTCAGAGGAGACTATGGCTACACCTTC.

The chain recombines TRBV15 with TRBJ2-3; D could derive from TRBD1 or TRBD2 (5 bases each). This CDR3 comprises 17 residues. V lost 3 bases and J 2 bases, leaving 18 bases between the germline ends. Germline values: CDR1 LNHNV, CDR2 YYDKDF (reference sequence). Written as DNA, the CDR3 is TGTGCCACCAGCAGTCCAGGGTTATCCGGGAACACAGATACGCAGTATTTT. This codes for CATSSPGLSGNTDTQYF.

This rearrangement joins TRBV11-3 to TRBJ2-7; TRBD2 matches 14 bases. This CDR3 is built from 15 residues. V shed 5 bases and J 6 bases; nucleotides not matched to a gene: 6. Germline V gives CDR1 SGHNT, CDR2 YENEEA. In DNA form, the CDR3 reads TGTGCCAGCAGCCCCCGACTAGCGGGGGGGCCCGAGCAGTACTTC. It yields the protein CASSPRLAGGPEQYF.

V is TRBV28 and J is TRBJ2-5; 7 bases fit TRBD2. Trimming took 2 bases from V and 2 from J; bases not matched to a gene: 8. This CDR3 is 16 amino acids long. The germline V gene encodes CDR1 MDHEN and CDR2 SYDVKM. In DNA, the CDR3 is TGTGCCAGCAGTTTAAGTAGTCTAGCGGAACAAGAGACCCAGTACTTC. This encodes CASSLSSLAEQETQYF.

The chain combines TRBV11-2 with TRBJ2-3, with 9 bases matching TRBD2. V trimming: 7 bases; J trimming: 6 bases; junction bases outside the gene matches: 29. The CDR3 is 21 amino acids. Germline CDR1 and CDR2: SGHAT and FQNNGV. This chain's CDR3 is CASKWGRARAGGFTQRDTQYF. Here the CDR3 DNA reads TGTGCCAGCAAGTGGGGGAGGGCCAGAGCGGGGGGCTTCACACAGCGGGATACGCAGTATTTT. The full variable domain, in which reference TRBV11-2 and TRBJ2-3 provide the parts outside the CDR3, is EAGVAQSPRYKIIEKRQSVAFWCNPISGHATLYWYQQILGQGPKLLIQFQNNGVVDDSQLPKDRFSAERLKGVDSTLKIQPAKLEDSAVYLCASKWGRARAGGFTQRDTQYFGPGTRLTVL.

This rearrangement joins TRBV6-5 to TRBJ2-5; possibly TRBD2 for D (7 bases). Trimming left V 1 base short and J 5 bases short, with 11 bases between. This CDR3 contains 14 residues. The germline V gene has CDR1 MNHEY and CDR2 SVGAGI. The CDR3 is CASSYFRGAETQYF. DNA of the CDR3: TGTGCCAGCAGTTACTTTCGGGGGGCGGAGACCCAGTACTTC.

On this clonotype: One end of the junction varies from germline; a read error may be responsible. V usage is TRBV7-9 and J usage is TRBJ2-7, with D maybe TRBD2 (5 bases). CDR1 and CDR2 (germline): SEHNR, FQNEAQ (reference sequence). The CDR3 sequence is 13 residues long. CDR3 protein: CARSFGISYEQYF. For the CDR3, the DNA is TGTGCCAGGAGCTTCGGGATTTCCTACGAGCAGTACTTC.

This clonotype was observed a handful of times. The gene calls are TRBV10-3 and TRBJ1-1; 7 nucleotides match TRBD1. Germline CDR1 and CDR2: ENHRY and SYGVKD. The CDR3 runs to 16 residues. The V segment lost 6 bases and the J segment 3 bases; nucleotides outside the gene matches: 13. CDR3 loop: CAISSLSAQGDTEAFF. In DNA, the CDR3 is TGTGCCATCAGCTCCCTCTCGGCCCAGGGGGACACTGAAGCTTTCTTT.

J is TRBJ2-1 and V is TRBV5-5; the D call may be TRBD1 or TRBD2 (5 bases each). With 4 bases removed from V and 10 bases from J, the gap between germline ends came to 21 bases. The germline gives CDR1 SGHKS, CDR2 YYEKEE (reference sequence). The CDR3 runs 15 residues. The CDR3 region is CASSRSQGESSEQFF. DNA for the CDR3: TGTGCCAGCAGCCGGTCACAAGGGGAGTCAAGCGAGCAGTTCTTC. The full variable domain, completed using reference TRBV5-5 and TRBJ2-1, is DAGVTQSPTHLIKTRGQQVTLRCSPISGHKSVSWYQQVLGQGPQFIFQYYEKEERGRGNFPDRFSARQFPNYSSELNVNALLLGDSALYLCASSRSQGESSEQFFGPGTRLTVL.

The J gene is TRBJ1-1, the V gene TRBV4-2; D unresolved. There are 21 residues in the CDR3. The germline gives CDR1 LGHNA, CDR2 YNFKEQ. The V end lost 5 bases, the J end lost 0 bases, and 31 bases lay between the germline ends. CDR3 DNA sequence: TGTGCCAGCAGCGACATCGGACGGCCGACAACGGGCCAATTTATGAACACTGAAGCTTTCTTT. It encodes CASSDIGRPTTGQFMNTEAFF.

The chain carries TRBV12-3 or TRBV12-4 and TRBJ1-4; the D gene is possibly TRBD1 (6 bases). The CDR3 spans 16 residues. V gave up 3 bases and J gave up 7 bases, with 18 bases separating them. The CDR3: CASSFYQGWAPEKLFF. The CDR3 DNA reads TGTGCCAGCAGTTTTTATCAGGGGTGGGCTCCTGAAAAACTGTTTTTT.

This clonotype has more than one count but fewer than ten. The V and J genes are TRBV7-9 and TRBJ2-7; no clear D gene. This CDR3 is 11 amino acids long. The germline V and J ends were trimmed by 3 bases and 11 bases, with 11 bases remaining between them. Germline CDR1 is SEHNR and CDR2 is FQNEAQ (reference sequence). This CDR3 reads CASSLGRIEYF. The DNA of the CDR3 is TGTGCCAGCAGCTTGGGCAGAATCGAGTACTTC.

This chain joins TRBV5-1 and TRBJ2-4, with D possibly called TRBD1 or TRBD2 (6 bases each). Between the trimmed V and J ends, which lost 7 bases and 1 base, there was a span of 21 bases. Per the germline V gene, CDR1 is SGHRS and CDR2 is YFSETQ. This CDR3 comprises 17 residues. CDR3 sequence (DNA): TGCGCCAGCGCCCAAGGGGGGACCTATCCGGCCAAAAACATTCAGTACTTC. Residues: CASAQGGTYPAKNIQYF.

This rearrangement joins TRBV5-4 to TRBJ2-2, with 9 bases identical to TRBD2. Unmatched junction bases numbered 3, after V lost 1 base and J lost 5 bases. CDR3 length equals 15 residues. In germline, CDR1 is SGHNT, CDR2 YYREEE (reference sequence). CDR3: CASSLPAGGTGELFF. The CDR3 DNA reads TGTGCCAGCAGCTTGCCAGCGGGGGGAACCGGGGAGCTGTTTTTT.

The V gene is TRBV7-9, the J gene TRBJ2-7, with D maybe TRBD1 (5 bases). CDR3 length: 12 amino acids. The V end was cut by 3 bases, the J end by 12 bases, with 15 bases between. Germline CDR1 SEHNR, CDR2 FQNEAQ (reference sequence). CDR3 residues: CASSFLNRTRYF. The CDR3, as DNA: TGTGCCAGCAGCTTCCTAAACAGGACACGGTACTTC.

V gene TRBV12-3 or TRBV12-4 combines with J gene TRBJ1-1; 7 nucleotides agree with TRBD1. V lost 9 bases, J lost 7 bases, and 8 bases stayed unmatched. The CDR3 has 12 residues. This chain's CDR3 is CASTRGTVEAFF. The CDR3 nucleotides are TGTGCCAGTACTAGAGGGACAGTTGAAGCTTTCTTT.

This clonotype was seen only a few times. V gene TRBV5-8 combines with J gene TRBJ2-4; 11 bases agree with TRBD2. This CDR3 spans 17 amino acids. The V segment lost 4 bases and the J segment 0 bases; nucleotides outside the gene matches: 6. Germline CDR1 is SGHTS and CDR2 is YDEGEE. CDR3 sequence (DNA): TGTGCCAGCAGCAGACTAGCGGGGACCCTAGCCAAAAACATTCAGTACTTC. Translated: CASSRLAGTLAKNIQYF.

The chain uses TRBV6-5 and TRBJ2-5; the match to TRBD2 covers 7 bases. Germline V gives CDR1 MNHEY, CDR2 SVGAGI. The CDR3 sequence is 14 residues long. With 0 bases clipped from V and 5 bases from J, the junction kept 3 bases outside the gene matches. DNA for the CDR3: TGTGCCAGCAGTTACTCCCGGGGGGAGGAGACCCAGTACTTC. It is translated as CASSYSRGEETQYF.

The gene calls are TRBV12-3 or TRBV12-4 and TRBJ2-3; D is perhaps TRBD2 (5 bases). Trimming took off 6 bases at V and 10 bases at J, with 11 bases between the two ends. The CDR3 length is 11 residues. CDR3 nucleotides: TGTGCCAGCAGCCGGGGTATTGCGCAGTATTTT. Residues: CASSRGIAQYF.